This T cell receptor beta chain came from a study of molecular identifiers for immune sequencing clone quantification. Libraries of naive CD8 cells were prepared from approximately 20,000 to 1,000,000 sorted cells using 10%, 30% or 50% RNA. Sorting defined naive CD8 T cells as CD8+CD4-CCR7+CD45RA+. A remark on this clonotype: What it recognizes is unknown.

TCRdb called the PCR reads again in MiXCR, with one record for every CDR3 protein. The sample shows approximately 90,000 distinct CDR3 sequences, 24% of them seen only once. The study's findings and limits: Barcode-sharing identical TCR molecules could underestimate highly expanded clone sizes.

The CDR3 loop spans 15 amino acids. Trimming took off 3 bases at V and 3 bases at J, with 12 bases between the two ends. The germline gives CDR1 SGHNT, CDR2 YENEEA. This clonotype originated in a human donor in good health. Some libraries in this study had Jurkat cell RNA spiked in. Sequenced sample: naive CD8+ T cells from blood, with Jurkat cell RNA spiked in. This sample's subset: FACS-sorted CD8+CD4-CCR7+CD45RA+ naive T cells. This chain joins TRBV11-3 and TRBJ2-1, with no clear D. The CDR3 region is CASSLAFGLYNEQFF. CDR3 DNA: TGTGCCAGCAGCTTGGCCTTTGGGCTCTACAATGAGCAGTTCTTC.